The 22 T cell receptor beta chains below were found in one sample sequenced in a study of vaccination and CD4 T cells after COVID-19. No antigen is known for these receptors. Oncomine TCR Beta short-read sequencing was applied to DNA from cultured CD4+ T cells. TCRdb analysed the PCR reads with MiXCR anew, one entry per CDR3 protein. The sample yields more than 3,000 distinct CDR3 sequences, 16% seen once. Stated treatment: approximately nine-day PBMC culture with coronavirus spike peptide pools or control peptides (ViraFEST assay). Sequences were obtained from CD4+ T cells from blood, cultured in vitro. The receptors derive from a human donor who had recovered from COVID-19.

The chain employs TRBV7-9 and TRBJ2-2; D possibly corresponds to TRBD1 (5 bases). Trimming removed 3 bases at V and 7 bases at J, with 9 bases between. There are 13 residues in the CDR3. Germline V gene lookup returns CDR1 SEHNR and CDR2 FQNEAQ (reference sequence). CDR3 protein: CASSFKGVGELFF. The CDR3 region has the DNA TGTGCCAGCAGCTTTAAAGGGGTCGGGGAGCTGTTTTTT.

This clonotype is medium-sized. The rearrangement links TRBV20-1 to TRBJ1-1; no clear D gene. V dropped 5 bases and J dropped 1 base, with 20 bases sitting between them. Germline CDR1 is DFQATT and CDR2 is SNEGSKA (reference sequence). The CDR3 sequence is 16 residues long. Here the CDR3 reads CSAPRGGLARNTEAFF. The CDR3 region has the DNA TGCAGTGCTCCTCGAGGCGGGCTCGCAAGGAACACTGAAGCTTTCTTT.

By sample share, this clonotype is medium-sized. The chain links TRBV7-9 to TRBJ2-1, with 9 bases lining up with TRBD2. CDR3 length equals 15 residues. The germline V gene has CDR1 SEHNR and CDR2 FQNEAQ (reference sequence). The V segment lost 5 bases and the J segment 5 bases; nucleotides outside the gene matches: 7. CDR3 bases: TGTGCCAGCAGCCTAAGCGGGGGGCTAAACAATGAGCAGTTCTTC. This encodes CASSLSGGLNNEQFF.

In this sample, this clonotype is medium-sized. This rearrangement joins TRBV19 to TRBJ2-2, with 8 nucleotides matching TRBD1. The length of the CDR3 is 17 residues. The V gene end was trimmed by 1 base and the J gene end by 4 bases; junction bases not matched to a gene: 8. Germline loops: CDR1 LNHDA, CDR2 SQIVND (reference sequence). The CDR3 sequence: CASSIGPGQATTGELFF. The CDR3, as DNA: TGTGCCAGTAGTATAGGGCCGGGACAGGCTACCACCGGGGAGCTGTTTTTT.

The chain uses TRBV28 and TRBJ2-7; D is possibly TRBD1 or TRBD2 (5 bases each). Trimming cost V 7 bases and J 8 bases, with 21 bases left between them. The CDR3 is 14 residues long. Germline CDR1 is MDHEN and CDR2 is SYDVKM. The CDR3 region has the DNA TGTGCCAGCAAGAATGGACCGGGACCCACGAAGCAGTACTTC. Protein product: CASKNGPGPTKQYF. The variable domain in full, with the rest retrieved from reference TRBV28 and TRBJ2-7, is DVKVTQSSRYLVKRTGEKVFLECVQDMDHENMFWYRQDPGLGLRLIYFSYDVKMKEKGDIPEGYSVSREKKERFSLILESASTNQTSMYLCASKNGPGPTKQYFGPGTRLTVT.

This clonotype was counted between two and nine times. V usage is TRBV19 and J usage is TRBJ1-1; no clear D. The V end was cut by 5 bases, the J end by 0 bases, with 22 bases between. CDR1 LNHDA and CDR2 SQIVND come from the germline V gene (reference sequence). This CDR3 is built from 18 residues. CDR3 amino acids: CASSPIPKKLGMNTEAFF. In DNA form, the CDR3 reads TGTGCCAGTAGTCCTATCCCAAAAAAACTAGGCATGAACACTGAAGCTTTCTTT.

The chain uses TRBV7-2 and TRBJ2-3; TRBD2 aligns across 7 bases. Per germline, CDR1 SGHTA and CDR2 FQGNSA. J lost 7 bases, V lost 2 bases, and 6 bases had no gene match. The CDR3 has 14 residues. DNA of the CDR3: TGTGCCAGCAGCTTAAAGGTAGCGGGCTATACGCAGTATTTT. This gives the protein CASSLKVAGYTQYF. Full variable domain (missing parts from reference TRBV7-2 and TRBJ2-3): GAGVSQSPSNKVTEKGKDVELRCDPISGHTALYWYRQSLGQGLEFLIYFQGNSAPDKSGLPSDRFSAERTGGSVSTLTIQRTQQEDSAVYLCASSLKVAGYTQYFGPGTRLTVL.

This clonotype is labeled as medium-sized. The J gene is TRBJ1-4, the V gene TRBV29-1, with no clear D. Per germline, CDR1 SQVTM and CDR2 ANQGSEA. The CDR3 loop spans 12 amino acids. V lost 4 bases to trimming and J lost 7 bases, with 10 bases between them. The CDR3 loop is CSVAREGEKLFF. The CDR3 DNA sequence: TGCAGCGTTGCAAGGGAAGGTGAAAAACTGTTTTTT. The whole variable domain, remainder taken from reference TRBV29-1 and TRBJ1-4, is SAVISQKPSRDICQRGTSLTIQCQVDSQVTMMFWYRQQPGQSLTLIATANQGSEATYESGFVIDKFPISRPNLTFSTLTVSNMSPEDSSIYLCSVAREGEKLFFGSGTQLSVL.

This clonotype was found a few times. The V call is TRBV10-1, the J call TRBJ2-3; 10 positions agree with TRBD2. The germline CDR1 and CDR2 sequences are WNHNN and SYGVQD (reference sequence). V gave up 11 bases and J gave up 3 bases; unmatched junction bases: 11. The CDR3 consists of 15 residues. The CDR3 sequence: CAPGSGGAGTDTQYF. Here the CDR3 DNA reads TGCGCCCCGGGCAGCGGGGGGGCTGGAACAGATACGCAGTATTTT.

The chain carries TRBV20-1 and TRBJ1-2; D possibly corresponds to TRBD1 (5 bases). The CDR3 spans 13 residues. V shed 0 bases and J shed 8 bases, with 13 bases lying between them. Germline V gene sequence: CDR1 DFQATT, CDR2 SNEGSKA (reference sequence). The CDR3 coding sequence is TGCAGTGCTAGAGATGGGGGGATAGCAGGCTACACCTTC. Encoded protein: CSARDGGIAGYTF.

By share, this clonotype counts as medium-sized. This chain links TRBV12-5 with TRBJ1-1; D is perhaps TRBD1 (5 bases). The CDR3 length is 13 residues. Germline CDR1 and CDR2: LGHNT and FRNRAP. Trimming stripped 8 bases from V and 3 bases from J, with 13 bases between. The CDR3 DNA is TGTGCTAGTAACTCAGGGTCTTACACTGAAGCTTTCTTT. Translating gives CASNSGSYTEAFF.

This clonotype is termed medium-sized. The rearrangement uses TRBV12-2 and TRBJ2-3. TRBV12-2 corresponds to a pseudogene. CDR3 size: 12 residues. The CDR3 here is CASRLGTDTQYF. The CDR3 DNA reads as TGTGCAAGTCGCTTAGGCACAGATACGCAGTATTTT.

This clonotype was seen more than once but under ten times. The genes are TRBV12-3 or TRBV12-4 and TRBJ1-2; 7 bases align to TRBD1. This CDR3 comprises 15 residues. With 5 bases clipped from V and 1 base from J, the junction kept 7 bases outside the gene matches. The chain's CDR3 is CASSRGTVRNYGYTF. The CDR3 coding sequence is TGTGCCAGCAGTCGGGGGACAGTACGTAACTATGGCTACACCTTC.

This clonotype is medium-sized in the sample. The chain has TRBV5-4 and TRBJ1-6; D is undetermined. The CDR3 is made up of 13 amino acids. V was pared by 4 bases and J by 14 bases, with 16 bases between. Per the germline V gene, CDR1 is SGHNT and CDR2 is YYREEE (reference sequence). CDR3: CASSPGPERTLHF. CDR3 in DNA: TGTGCCAGCAGCCCCGGGCCAGAAAGGACCCTCCACTTT.

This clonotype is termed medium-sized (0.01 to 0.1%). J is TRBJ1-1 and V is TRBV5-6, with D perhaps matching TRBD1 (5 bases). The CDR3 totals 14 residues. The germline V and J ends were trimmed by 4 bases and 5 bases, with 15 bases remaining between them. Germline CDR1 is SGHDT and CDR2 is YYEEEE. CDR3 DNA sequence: TGTGCCAGCAGCATGTCTGAAGGGGAAACTGAAGCTTTCTTT. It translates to CASSMSEGETEAFF.

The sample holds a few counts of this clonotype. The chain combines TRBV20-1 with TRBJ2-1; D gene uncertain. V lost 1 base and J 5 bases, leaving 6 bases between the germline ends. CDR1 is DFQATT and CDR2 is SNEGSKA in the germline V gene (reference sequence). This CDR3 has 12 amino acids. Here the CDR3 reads CSARGQNNEQFF. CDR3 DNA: TGCAGTGCTAGAGGGCAGAACAATGAGCAGTTCTTC.

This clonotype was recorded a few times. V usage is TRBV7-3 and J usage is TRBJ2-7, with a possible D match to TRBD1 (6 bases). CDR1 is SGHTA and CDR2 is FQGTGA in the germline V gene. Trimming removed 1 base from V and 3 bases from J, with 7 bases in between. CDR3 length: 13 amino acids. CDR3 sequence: CASSLKGGYEQYF. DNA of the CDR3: TGTGCCAGCAGCTTAAAAGGGGGCTACGAGCAGTACTTC.

This CDR3 reads CASSQVKELFF. Written as DNA, the CDR3 is TGTGCCAGCAGCCAAGTAAAGGAGCTGTTTTTT. The V call is TRBV3-1, the J call TRBJ2-2, with D uncertain. The germline gives CDR1 LGHDT, CDR2 YNNKEL (reference sequence). The CDR3 runs 11 residues. V lost 1 base to trimming and J lost 10 bases, with 4 bases between them.

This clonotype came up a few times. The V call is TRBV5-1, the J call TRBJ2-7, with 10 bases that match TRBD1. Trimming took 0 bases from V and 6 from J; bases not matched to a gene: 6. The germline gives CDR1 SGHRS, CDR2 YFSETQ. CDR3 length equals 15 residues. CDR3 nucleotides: TGCGCCAGCAGCTTGGGGGACAGGGGTTCGGGCGAGCAGTACTTC. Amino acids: CASSLGDRGSGEQYF.

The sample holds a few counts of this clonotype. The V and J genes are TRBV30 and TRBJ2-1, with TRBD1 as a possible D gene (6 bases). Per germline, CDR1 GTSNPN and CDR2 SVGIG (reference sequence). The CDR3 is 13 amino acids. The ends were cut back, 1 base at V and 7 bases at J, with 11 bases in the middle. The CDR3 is CAWSDGTPNEQFF. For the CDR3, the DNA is TGTGCCTGGAGTGACGGGACACCGAATGAGCAGTTCTTC.

The CDR3 here is CASSSGLAGGETQYF. Here the CDR3 DNA reads TGTGCCAGCAGCTCGGGACTAGCGGGGGGAGAGACCCAGTACTTC. The V call is TRBV7-9, the J call TRBJ2-5; 15 positions match TRBD2. CDR3 length equals 15 residues. The trim removed 4 bases at V and 4 bases at J, leaving 1 base unmatched. From germline, CDR1 is SEHNR and CDR2 FQNEAQ (reference sequence).

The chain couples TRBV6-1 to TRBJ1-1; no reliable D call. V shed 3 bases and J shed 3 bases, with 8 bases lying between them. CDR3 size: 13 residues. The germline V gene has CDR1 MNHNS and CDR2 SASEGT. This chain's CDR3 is CASSDGTYTEAFF. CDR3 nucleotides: TGTGCCAGCAGTGATGGAACGTACACTGAAGCTTTCTTT.